The clone carrying this TCR beta chain was detected a few times. Its specificity is unknown. PCR used 60 Vbeta primers and 13 Jbeta primers. Produced via immunoSEQ multiplex PCR; TCRdb's table is partial and in-frame only. Among some 190,000 clones, about 80% were seen once, and the ten largest hold around 1.5%. The sample belongs to a study of cytomegalovirus exposure and HLA in healthy donors. Study outcomes and limitations: It was confirmed in vitro that three of the CMV-associated chains were specific for CMV antigens. Cytomegalovirus status was reportedly diagnosed by the classifier with high sensitivity and specificity.

Per germline, CDR1 SNHLY and CDR2 FYNNEI. With 6 bases clipped from V and 1 base from J, the junction kept 4 bases outside the gene matches. CDR3 length: 14 residues. Input material: PBMCs. The chain couples TRBV2 to TRBJ1-1, with 8 bases lining up with TRBD1. This clonotype was obtained from a man between 18 and 35 years old in good health and CMV-seronegative. The CDR3 reads CASRDTGGNTEAFF. DNA of the CDR3: TGTGCCAGCAGGGACACAGGGGGGAACACTGAAGCTTTCTTT.